One sample yielded the 7 T cell receptor beta chains listed below, sequenced in a study of blood T cell repertoires in COVID-19. Some clones are missing from TCRdb's copy, which holds only in-frame ones; the method was immunoSEQ multiplex PCR. The sample has 200,000 to 250,000 clones, over 75% seen once; the top ten hold more than 3%. What was sequenced was PBMCs or T cells enriched from blood (not recorded which). Every receptor here comes from a woman aged 25 to 39 who had been exposed to COVID-19.

The chain has TRBV6-5 and TRBJ1-2; no firm D call. Trimming stripped 10 bases from V and 1 base from J, with 13 bases between. Germline CDR1 and CDR2: MNHEY and SVGAGI. The CDR3 is made up of 13 amino acids. CDR3 bases: TGTGCCATACGACGGGGTAGTAACTATGGCTACACCTTC. This gives the protein CAIRRGSNYGYTF.

The V and J genes are TRBV19 and TRBJ2-7, with D unresolved. The CDR3 loop spans 15 amino acids. With 0 bases removed from V and 3 bases from J, the gap between germline ends came to 12 bases. Per germline, CDR1 LNHDA and CDR2 SQIVND (reference sequence). The CDR3 spells CASSIDDGRYYEQYF. The CDR3 coding sequence is TGTGCCAGTAGTATAGACGATGGCAGGTACTACGAGCAGTACTTC.

The chain recombines TRBV7-9 with TRBJ1-3; D gene ambiguous. Trimming removed 3 bases from V and 0 bases from J, with 9 bases in between. The CDR3 loop spans 15 amino acids. Germline loops: CDR1 SEHNR, CDR2 FQNEAQ (reference sequence). In nucleotides, the CDR3 is TGTGCCAGCAGCTTGGTTAGGAGCTCTGGAAACACCATATATTTT. This translates into CASSLVRSSGNTIYF.

This rearrangement joins TRBV28 to TRBJ2-1; 9 bases are a match to TRBD2. The CDR3 sequence is 16 residues long. Germline V gives CDR1 MDHEN, CDR2 SYDVKM. J gave up 1 base and V 8 bases, and 9 bases lay outside the gene matches. The CDR3, as DNA: TGTGCCAGCCAGGCCCAGGGACTAGCTTCCTACAATGAGCAGTTCTTC. Protein sequence: CASQAQGLASYNEQFF.

DNA for the CDR3: TGTGCCAGCAGCCGTGGAGGGGTGGGCGAGCAGTACTTC. Residues: CASSRGGVGEQYF. V and J are TRBV6-5 and TRBJ2-7; D possibly corresponds to TRBD2 (6 bases). The germline V and J ends were trimmed by 6 bases and 6 bases, with 15 bases remaining between them. Per the germline V gene, CDR1 is MNHEY and CDR2 is SVGAGI. The CDR3 runs 13 residues.

The rearrangement links TRBV28 to TRBJ1-6; tentatively, D is TRBD1 (6 bases). The CDR3 length is 14 residues. Germline V CDR1 and CDR2: MDHEN, SYDVKM. Trimming took 5 bases from V and 3 from J, leaving 8 bases between them. CDR3 region: CASSPGHYNSPLHF. The CDR3 DNA reads TGTGCCAGCAGTCCGGGACACTATAATTCACCCCTCCACTTT. Combining the CDR3 with reference TRBV28 and TRBJ1-6 gives the whole variable domain DVKVTQSSRYLVKRTGEKVFLECVQDMDHENMFWYRQDPGLGLRLIYFSYDVKMKEKGDIPEGYSVSREKKERFSLILESASTNQTSMYLCASSPGHYNSPLHFGNGTRLTVT.

This chain joins TRBV5-1 and TRBJ2-1; 7 bases fit TRBD2. The ends lost 5 bases at V and 9 bases at J; junction bases unmatched: 8. The germline V gene has CDR1 SGHRS and CDR2 YFSETQ. The CDR3 loop spans 13 amino acids. The CDR3 loop is CASRPGGSVEQFF. CDR3 in DNA: TGCGCCAGCAGACCGGGGGGATCGGTTGAGCAGTTCTTC. Combining the CDR3 with reference TRBV5-1 and TRBJ2-1 gives the whole variable domain KAGVTQTPRYLIKTRGQQVTLSCSPISGHRSVSWYQQTPGQGLQFLFEYFSETQRNKGNFPGRFSGRQFSNSRSEMNVSTLELGDSALYLCASRPGGSVEQFFGPGTRLTVL.